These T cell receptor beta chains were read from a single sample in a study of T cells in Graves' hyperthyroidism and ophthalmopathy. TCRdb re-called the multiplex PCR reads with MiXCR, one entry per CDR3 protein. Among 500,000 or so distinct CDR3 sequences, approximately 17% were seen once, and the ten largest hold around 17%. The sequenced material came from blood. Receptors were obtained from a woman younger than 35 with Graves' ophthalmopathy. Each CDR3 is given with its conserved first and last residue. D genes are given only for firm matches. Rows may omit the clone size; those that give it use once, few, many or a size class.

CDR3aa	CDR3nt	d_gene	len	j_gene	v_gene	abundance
CASSFTGSSYEQYF	TGTGCCAGCAGCTTTACCGGGAGTTCCTACGAGCAGTACTTC	NA	14	TRBJ2-7	TRBV7-2	many
CSVDGLAGERTYNEQFF	TGCAGCGTTGACGGACTAGCGGGAGAGAGAACCTACAATGAGCAGTTCTTC	TRBD2	17	TRBJ2-1	TRBV29-1	NA
CASSLGLAGVVTETQYF	TGCGCCAGCAGCTTGGGGCTAGCGGGGGTCGTTACAGAGACCCAGTACTTC	TRBD2	17	TRBJ2-5	TRBV5-1	many
CASSLGYRGPSTDTQYF	TGTGCCAGCAGTTTAGGATACAGGGGACCTAGCACAGATACGCAGTATTTT	TRBD1	17	TRBJ2-3	TRBV28	many
CASSTAGGIGYEQYF	TGTGCCAGTAGTACCGCAGGGGGAATCGGGTACGAGCAGTACTTC	TRBD1	15	TRBJ2-7	TRBV19	once
CASSLEAGELYEQYF	TGCGCCAGCAGCTTGGAAGCGGGAGAGCTCTACGAGCAGTACTTC	TRBD2	15	TRBJ2-7	TRBV5-1	NA
CATSRDLGLANTGELFF	TGTGCCACCAGCAGAGACCTGGGACTAGCAAACACCGGGGAGCTGTTTTTT	TRBD2	17	TRBJ2-2	TRBV15	few
CASSVAEGHYEQYF	TGTGCCAGCAGCGTAGCGGAGGGCCACTACGAGCAGTACTTC	NA	14	TRBJ2-7	TRBV9	NA
CASSTGTHLVGEKLFF	TGTGCCAGCAGCACCGGGACCCACTTGGTTGGTGAAAAACTGTTTTTT	NA	16	TRBJ1-4	TRBV28	many
CASSSQTLLGTGELFF	TGTGCCAGCAGTTCCCAGACACTGCTGGGCACCGGGGAGCTGTTTTTT	NA	16	TRBJ2-2	TRBV27	many
CASSIAAREQYF	TGTGCCAGCAGTATCGCGGCGCGTGAGCAGTACTTC	NA	12	TRBJ2-7	TRBV6-1	many
CASRTFAGLTSEAFF	TGCGCCAGCAGAACTTTTGCGGGCCTGACGAGTGAAGCTTTCTTT	NA	15	TRBJ1-1	TRBV4-1	NA
CASSRVRMDEQYF	TGCGCCAGCAGCCGCGTTCGAATGGACGAGCAGTACTTC	NA	13	TRBJ2-7	TRBV4-1	many
CATSRFQDPEGYTF	TGTGCCACCAGCAGATTCCAAGACCCCGAAGGCTACACCTTC	NA	14	TRBJ1-2	TRBV15	NA
CAWSRGFAEAFF	TGTGCCTGGAGCCGGGGTTTCGCTGAAGCTTTCTTT	NA	12	TRBJ1-1	TRBV30	many
CASSMDRDRGMYEQYF	TGTGCCAGTAGTATGGACCGGGACAGGGGGATGTACGAGCAGTACTTC	TRBD1	16	TRBJ2-7	TRBV19	NA
CASSLNQGGTEAFF	TGTGCCAGCAGCTTAAACCAGGGGGGGACTGAAGCTTTCTTT	TRBD1	14	TRBJ1-1	TRBV7-2	many
CASSKVQGANTEAFF	TGTGCCAGTAGTAAAGTACAGGGGGCGAACACTGAAGCTTTCTTT	TRBD1	15	TRBJ1-1	TRBV19	NA
CASSARLAGLGDTQYF	TGTGCCAGCAGCGCACGACTAGCGGGCCTAGGAGATACGCAGTATTTT	TRBD2	16	TRBJ2-3	TRBV14	few
CASRNLQGASTEAFF	TGTGCCAGCAGGAACTTACAGGGGGCTAGCACTGAAGCTTTCTTT	TRBD1	15	TRBJ1-1	TRBV2	few
CASSLGGLAYTGELFF	TGTGCCAGCAGCTTAGGGGGACTAGCGTATACCGGGGAGCTGTTTTTT	TRBD2	16	TRBJ2-2	TRBV7-2	few
CASSLTGLAGRNEQFF	TGTGCCAGCAGCTTAACGGGACTAGCCGGACGCAATGAGCAGTTCTTC	TRBD2	16	TRBJ2-1	TRBV7-3	many
CASSRTGGFGDTQYF	TGTGCCAGCAGTAGGACAGGGGGATTTGGAGATACGCAGTATTTT	TRBD1	15	TRBJ2-3	TRBV7-9	few
CASSLEGAYQPQHF	TGTGCCAGCAGTTTAGAGGGGGCGTATCAGCCCCAGCATTTT	TRBD1	14	TRBJ1-5	TRBV27	many
CSAREGGFWTSGETQYF	TGCAGTGCTAGAGAAGGGGGGTTTTGGACTAGCGGGGAGACCCAGTACTTC	TRBD2	17	TRBJ2-5	TRBV20-1	NA
CASSQVGKIAAFF	TGCGCCAGCAGCCAAGTGGGGAAGATAGCAGCTTTCTTT	NA	13	TRBJ1-1	TRBV4-1	NA
CASSRTPHGNTGELFF	TGCGCCAGCAGCCGTACCCCCCATGGGAACACCGGGGAGCTGTTTTTT	NA	16	TRBJ2-2	TRBV5-1	NA
CASRLDPRDSNQPQHF	TGTGCCAGCAGGCTCGACCCCCGGGATAGCAATCAGCCCCAGCATTTT	NA	16	TRBJ1-5	TRBV27	NA
CASSPGTISEGYTF	TGTGCCAGCAGTCCCGGGACGATCTCAGAAGGCTACACCTTC	NA	14	TRBJ1-2	TRBV7-9	NA
CASSRGTGRYNEQFF	TGTGCCAGCTCGCGCGGGACAGGGAGATACAATGAGCAGTTCTTC	TRBD1	15	TRBJ2-1	TRBV18	few
CASSERTVKETQYF	TGTGCCAGCAGTGAACGGACCGTCAAAGAGACCCAGTACTTC	NA	14	TRBJ2-5	TRBV2	many
CASSVTGEGTVTEAFF	TGTGCCAGCAGCGTGACAGGAGAGGGGACCGTCACTGAAGCTTTCTTT	NA	16	TRBJ1-1	TRBV5-6	NA
CASSIGSGHTDTQYF	TGTGCCAGTAGTATTGGTAGCGGGCACACAGATACGCAGTATTTT	TRBD2	15	TRBJ2-3	TRBV7-2	NA
CAISEYTAGNTIYF	TGTGCCATCAGTGAGTACACAGCTGGAAACACCATATATTTT	NA	14	TRBJ1-3	TRBV10-3	few
CSAGTGNEQFF	TGCAGTGCAGGGACAGGGAATGAGCAGTTCTTC	TRBD1	11	TRBJ2-1	TRBV20-1	many
CASSLGPSYNEQFF	TGTGCCAGCAGTCTGGGACCCTCCTACAATGAGCAGTTCTTC	NA	14	TRBJ2-1	TRBV28	many
CASSFEGWDEQFF	TGTGCCAGCAGCTTTGAGGGGTGGGATGAGCAGTTCTTC	NA	13	TRBJ2-1	TRBV7-9	NA
CASQDRGSLEAFF	TGTGCCAGTCAGGACAGGGGGAGTTTAGAAGCTTTCTTT	TRBD1	13	TRBJ1-1	TRBV12-3/TRBV12-4	many
CVSSYPSGGRYGYTF	TGTGTCAGCAGTTACCCTTCTGGAGGACGGTATGGCTACACCTTC	NA	15	TRBJ1-2	TRBV6-2/TRBV6-3	NA
CASSLGVSGRAHEQYF	TGTGCCAGCAGCTTAGGCGTGAGCGGGAGGGCCCATGAGCAGTACTTC	TRBD2	16	TRBJ2-7	TRBV7-9	NA
CATGGNSPLHF	TGTGCCACCGGGGGAAATTCACCCCTCCACTTT	NA	11	TRBJ1-6	TRBV28	few
CSASEGLAYNEQFF	TGCAGTGCTAGTGAAGGGCTGGCGTACAATGAGCAGTTCTTC	NA	14	TRBJ2-1	TRBV20-1	NA
CASSPPPSDTQYF	TGTGCCAGCAGCCCCCCTCCCTCGGATACGCAGTATTTT	NA	13	TRBJ2-3	TRBV7-9	many
CASSILQEGETQYF	TGTGCCAGCAGCATTTTACAGGAGGGCGAGACCCAGTACTTC	NA	14	TRBJ2-5	TRBV7-9	many
CASTRSGRVSYNEQFF	TGTGCCAGCACACGGAGCGGGAGGGTCTCCTACAATGAGCAGTTCTTC	TRBD2	16	TRBJ2-1	TRBV9	NA
CASSSGGVTYEQYF	TGTGCCAGCAGCTCGGGAGGGGTTACCTACGAGCAGTACTTC	TRBD2	14	TRBJ2-7	TRBV13	many
CASSDQRQGVPLHPHGYTF	TGTGCCAGCAGTGACCAAAGACAGGGGGTTCCTCTCCATCCCCATGGCTACACCTTC	TRBD1	19	TRBJ1-2	TRBV6-1	few
CASSQTSGSSYNEQFF	TGTGCCAGCAGCCAAACTAGCGGGAGCTCCTACAATGAGCAGTTCTTC	TRBD2	16	TRBJ2-1	TRBV7-2	many
CASSQGLQTGKNIQYF	TGTGCCAGCAGCCAAGGTCTCCAGACAGGAAAAAACATTCAGTACTTC	NA	16	TRBJ2-4	TRBV14	NA
CASSYSTGEFQETQYF	TGTGCCAGCAGTTACTCGACAGGGGAATTTCAAGAGACCCAGTACTTC	TRBD1	16	TRBJ2-5	TRBV6-4	NA
CASSQNARNEQFF	TGTGCCAGCAGCCAAAACGCTAGAAATGAGCAGTTCTTC	NA	13	TRBJ2-1	TRBV3-1	NA
CASNRDRETYEQYF	TGTGCCAGCAACCGGGACAGGGAGACCTACGAGCAGTACTTC	TRBD1	14	TRBJ2-7	TRBV6-1	many
CASSYHTGELFF	TGTGCCAGCAGCTATCACACCGGGGAGCTGTTTTTT	NA	12	TRBJ2-2	TRBV11-3	many
CATSRDSGQGLYNSPLHF	TGTGCCACCAGCAGAGATTCGGGACAGGGGCTTTATAATTCACCCCTCCACTTT	TRBD1	18	TRBJ1-6	TRBV15	NA
CASSLSRGHQETQYF	TGTGCCAGCAGCTTAAGCCGGGGCCACCAAGAGACCCAGTACTTC	NA	15	TRBJ2-5	TRBV7-8	many
CASSLTQMSFTDTQYF	TGCGCCAGCAGCTTAACACAGATGAGTTTCACAGATACGCAGTATTTT	NA	16	TRBJ2-3	TRBV5-1	many
CASSFDPQSSYEQYF	TGCGCCAGCAGCTTTGATCCACAGAGCTCCTACGAGCAGTACTTC	NA	15	TRBJ2-7	TRBV5-1	few
CASSYSGGRRLAGSSYNEQFF	TGTGCCAGCAGTTACTCCGGAGGACGCCGACTAGCGGGAAGCTCCTACAATGAGCAGTTCTTC	TRBD2	21	TRBJ2-1	TRBV6-2/TRBV6-3	NA
CASSFRQGRKNTEAFF	TGTGCCAGCAGCTTTCGACAGGGGAGAAAGAACACTGAAGCTTTCTTT	TRBD1	16	TRBJ1-1	TRBV5-7	few